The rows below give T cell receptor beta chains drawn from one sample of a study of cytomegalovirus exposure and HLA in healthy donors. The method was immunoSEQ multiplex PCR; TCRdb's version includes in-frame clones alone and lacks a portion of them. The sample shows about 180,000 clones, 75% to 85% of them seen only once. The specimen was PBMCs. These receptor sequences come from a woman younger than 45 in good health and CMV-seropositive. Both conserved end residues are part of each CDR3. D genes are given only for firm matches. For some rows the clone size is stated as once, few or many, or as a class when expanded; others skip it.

DNA: TGTGCCAGCAGCTTAGGGGGGGGGCGCTCCGATACGCAGTATTTT
CDR3: CASSLGGGRSDTQYF
J: TRBJ2-3
D: -
V: TRBV11-3
size: -

DNA: TGTGCCAGCAGTTCCGTCCCGGGACAGGGAAGTAGGAATCAGCCCCAGCATTTT
CDR3: CASSSVPGQGSRNQPQHF
J: TRBJ1-5
D: TRBD1
V: TRBV27
size: -

DNA: TGTGCCAGCAGCTTCCGACAGGGTCGCAATCAGCCCCAGCATTTT
CDR3: CASSFRQGRNQPQHF
J: TRBJ1-5
D: TRBD1
V: TRBV7-6
size: -

DNA: TGTGCCATCAGTGAGAGGGACAGGGGAGGTGAGACCCAGTACTTC
CDR3: CAISERDRGGETQYF
J: TRBJ2-5
D: TRBD1
V: TRBV10-3
size: -

DNA: TGTGCCAGCAGCTCAGGACAGGGGGGGGAGGGGTACTATGGCTACACCTTC
CDR3: CASSSGQGGEGYYGYTF
J: TRBJ1-2
D: TRBD1
V: TRBV7-2
size: -

DNA: TGTGCCAGCAGCTTGGGGCCGGGACTAGTTTACACCGGGGAGCTGTTTTTT
CDR3: CASSLGPGLVYTGELFF
J: TRBJ2-2
D: TRBD2
V: TRBV13
size: -

DNA: TGTGCCAGCAGCTTAGGGACGGGGGATGGGGCCAACGTCCTGACTTTC
CDR3: CASSLGTGDGANVLTF
J: TRBJ2-6
D: -
V: TRBV7-9
size: few

DNA: TGCGCCAGCAGCCAAGTTGGGGGGGGAAAAAACATTCAGTACTTC
CDR3: CASSQVGGGKNIQYF
J: TRBJ2-4
D: TRBD2
V: TRBV4-3
size: few

DNA: TGCGCCAGCAGCCAAGATTTCGGGACCTACGAGCAGTACTTC
CDR3: CASSQDFGTYEQYF
J: TRBJ2-7
D: -
V: TRBV4-1
size: -

DNA: TGCGCCAGCAGCTCAAGGACAGGGGTGAGAGAGCAGTACTTC
CDR3: CASSSRTGVREQYF
J: TRBJ2-7
D: TRBD1
V: TRBV5-1
size: -

DNA: TGTGCCATCAGTGAGCGGCGGGTAGGCACAGATACGCAGTATTTT
CDR3: CAISERRVGTDTQYF
J: TRBJ2-3
D: -
V: TRBV10-3
size: -

DNA: TGCGCCAGCAGCCACGGACTAGCGGGGTTCTACAATGAGCAGTTCTTC
CDR3: CASSHGLAGFYNEQFF
J: TRBJ2-1
D: TRBD2
V: TRBV4-1
size: -